This T cell receptor beta chain was found in a study of blood T cells in healthy people across ages. Healthy Caucasians from Russia aged roughly 6 to 95 served as donors. In regard to this clonotype: Its specificity is not known.

The authors ran a second PCR of about 6 to 12 cycles using a sample-barcoded 5' primer and a J-beta primer mix. Individual samples furnished no less than 3 million CDR3-containing paired-end reads apiece. MiXCR, run by TCRdb on the 5' RACE reads, gives a single entry per CDR3 protein. Of approximately 880,000 distinct CDR3 sequences in the sample, under 50% were seen once. General study points: Naive CD4+ cells and diversity were both higher in long-lived donors than in aged donors. The authors considered diversity estimates from one million T cells to be underestimates.

Germline V gene data show CDR1 as MNHEY and CDR2 as SMNVEV (reference sequence). This CDR3 is 13 amino acids long. Trimming stripped 0 bases from V and 8 bases from J, with 10 bases between. The sample was blood. The genes are TRBV27 and TRBJ1-2; D unresolved. The sequence was collected from a man under 40 in good health. CDR3 nucleotides: TGTGCCAGCAGTTTATCCCCGGCCGGGGGCTACACCTTC. This codes for CASSLSPAGGYTF.